The rows below give T cell receptor beta chains drawn from one sample of a study of blood T cells in healthy people across ages. TCRdb re-called the 5' RACE reads through MiXCR, storing one row per CDR3 protein. The table has fewer than 600,000 distinct CDR3 sequences, about 27% seen once. These data are also associated with another study on T cells of mothers and their children.

Sequencing used blood. These receptors all stem from a boy aged 2-9 years in good health. CDR3s include the opening cysteine and the closing phenylalanine or tryptophan. Each record gives: V gene, J gene, clone size, D gene, CDR3 length, CDR3 protein, CDR3 DNA. The D gene is left open where the match is weak. Clone size, where shown, is once, few, many, or a class for clones that have expanded.

>TRBV2|TRBJ2-5|.|.|15
CASSPLQGGVETQYF
TGTGCCAGCAGCCCTCTACAGGGAGGGGTGGAGACCCAGTACTTC
>TRBV27|TRBJ2-1|.|TRBD1|14
CASSLSDRYNEQFF
TGTGCCAGCAGTTTATCGGACAGGTACAATGAGCAGTTCTTC
>TRBV20-1|TRBJ2-7|few|TRBD2|13
CSCWREGSYEQYF
TGCAGTTGCTGGCGGGAGGGCTCCTACGAGCAGTACTTC
>TRBV11-1|TRBJ2-7|.|.|15
CASSLTSPPAYEQYF
TGTGCCAGCAGCTTGACTAGTCCGCCGGCCTACGAGCAGTACTTC
>TRBV7-2|TRBJ2-2|.|TRBD2|16
CASSLTSGPNTGELFF
TGTGCCAGCAGCTTAACTAGCGGGCCGAACACCGGGGAGCTGTTTTTT
>TRBV29-1|TRBJ1-4|many|TRBD1|15
CSVEEGTGGDEKLFF
TGCAGCGTTGAGGAAGGGACAGGGGGGGACGAAAAACTGTTTTTT
>TRBV20-1|TRBJ2-3|.|.|14
CSAHGGGHTDTQYF
TGCAGTGCCCATGGGGGGGGGCACACAGATACGCAGTATTTT
>TRBV5-4|TRBJ2-4|.|TRBD2|16
CASSHSSGLAKNIQYF
TGTGCCAGCAGTCATTCTAGCGGGCTAGCCAAAAACATTCAGTACTTC
>TRBV20-1|TRBJ2-7|few|.|14
CSARDTQATYEQYF
TGCAGTGCTAGAGATACCCAGGCTACCTACGAGCAGTACTTC
>TRBV6-6|TRBJ2-7|few|TRBD2|15
CASRATSGSQNEQYF
TGTGCCAGCAGGGCGACTAGCGGGAGTCAAAACGAGCAGTACTTC
>TRBV7-2|TRBJ2-7|.|.|14
CASRAGITSYEQYF
TGTGCCAGCAGGGCCGGGATAACCTCCTACGAGCAGTACTTC
>TRBV29-1|TRBJ1-1|few|.|14
CSVNLDLNRTEAFF
TGCAGCGTTAACCTGGACTTAAACAGGACTGAAGCTTTCTTT
>TRBV12-3/TRBV12-4|TRBJ2-7|few|.|14
CASTRTRAPHEQYF
TGTGCCAGCACCCGGACAAGGGCCCCTCACGAGCAGTACTTC
>TRBV11-2|TRBJ2-5|few|.|15
CASSLGSMGQETQYF
TGTGCCAGCAGCTTAGGTTCGATGGGACAAGAGACCCAGTACTTC
>TRBV6-5|TRBJ2-3|few|.|14
CASSYRRSTDTQYF
TGTGCCAGCAGTTACAGAAGGAGCACAGATACGCAGTATTTT
>TRBV7-2|TRBJ2-5|few|.|16
CASSLGSASLGETQYF
TGTGCCAGCAGCTTAGGATCGGCTAGCCTAGGAGAGACCCAGTACTTC
>TRBV29-1|TRBJ2-1|.|.|15
CSVELALTRGNEQFF
TGCAGCGTTGAACTCGCGCTGACTAGAGGCAATGAGCAGTTCTTC
>TRBV12-3/TRBV12-4|TRBJ2-5|.|.|16
CASSQGRGGPQETQYF
TGTGCCAGCAGTCAAGGACGAGGAGGGCCTCAAGAGACCCAGTACTTC
>TRBV14|TRBJ2-2|.|.|16
CASSQESATSTGELFF
TGTGCCAGCAGCCAAGAGTCGGCTACTTCCACCGGGGAGCTGTTTTTT
>TRBV18|TRBJ1-5|few|.|16
CASSPKGGLSNQPQHF
TGTGCCAGCTCACCAAAGGGGGGACTGAGCAATCAGCCCCAGCATTTT
>TRBV29-1|TRBJ2-5|.|.|12
CSILWTGETQYF
TGCAGCATCCTTTGGACGGGAGAGACCCAGTACTTC
>TRBV9|TRBJ2-1|few|.|13
CASSPGLSNEQFF
TGTGCCAGCAGCCCGGGTCTTTCCAATGAGCAGTTCTTC
>TRBV5-1|TRBJ2-7|.|TRBD2|14
CASSLVIGGYEQYF
TGCGCCAGCAGCTTGGTTATCGGGGGGTACGAGCAGTACTTC
>TRBV10-3|TRBJ2-6|few|.|18
CAISDSIKLVSGANVLTF
TGTGCCATCAGTGATTCGATAAAGCTAGTCTCTGGGGCCAACGTCCTGACTTTC
>TRBV5-6|TRBJ2-5|few|.|15
CASSLVRLAAETQYF
TGTGCCAGCAGCTTGGTTCGCCTAGCCGCCGAGACCCAGTACTTC
>TRBV20-1|TRBJ2-4|many|TRBD1|13
CSASDRVGNIQYF
TGCAGTGCTTCGGACAGGGTGGGAAACATTCAGTACTTC
>TRBV25-1|TRBJ2-7|.|.|13
CASSLKGDGEQYF
TGTGCCAGCAGTCTTAAGGGTGATGGGGAGCAGTACTTC
>TRBV28|TRBJ2-3|.|TRBD2|15
CASSFHPGGGDTQYF
TGTGCCAGCAGTTTCCACCCAGGCGGGGGGGATACGCAGTATTTT
>TRBV29-1|TRBJ1-5|.|.|18
CSVERREEGLCDNQPQHF
TGCAGCGTTGAAAGGAGGGAGGAGGGACTATGCGACAATCAGCCCCAGCATTTT
>TRBV7-2|TRBJ2-2|few|TRBD1|13
CASSAGGHGELFF
TGTGCCAGCAGCGCAGGGGGCCACGGGGAGCTGTTTTTT
>TRBV5-1|TRBJ2-1|.|.|14
CASSLANAYNEQFF
TGCGCCAGCAGCTTGGCCAATGCTTACAATGAGCAGTTCTTC
>TRBV12-3/TRBV12-4|TRBJ2-2|.|.|15
CASSSQFTNTGELFF
TGTGCCAGCAGTTCCCAATTCACGAACACCGGGGAGCTGTTTTTT
>TRBV29-1|TRBJ2-5|.|TRBD1|16
CSVGVLGAGGLGAQYF
TGCAGCGTTGGAGTGTTAGGTGCAGGGGGCCTTGGAGCCCAGTACTTC
>TRBV7-2|TRBJ2-5|.|.|15
CASSLGGRAQETQYF
TGTGCCAGCAGCTTAGGGGGGCGGGCCCAAGAGACCCAGTACTTC
>TRBV5-1|TRBJ1-2|.|.|13
CASSWVGANGYTF
TGCGCCAGCAGCTGGGTAGGGGCGAATGGCTACACCTTC
>TRBV15|TRBJ2-7|.|.|13
CATSRTQGREQYF
TGTGCCACCAGCAGAACCCAGGGGCGGGAGCAGTACTTC
>TRBV30|TRBJ1-4|.|TRBD1|14
CAWSQDRVDEKLFF
TGTGCCTGGAGTCAGGACAGGGTGGATGAAAAACTGTTTTTT
>TRBV7-8|TRBJ1-3|.|TRBD1|16
CASGLDLGTGGNTIYF
TGTGCCAGCGGCTTAGACCTAGGGACAGGAGGAAACACCATATATTTT
>TRBV12-3/TRBV12-4|TRBJ1-5|.|TRBD1|15
CASSEQGGSNQPQHF
TGTGCCAGCAGTGAACAGGGGGGTAGCAATCAGCCCCAGCATTTT
>TRBV18|TRBJ2-7|.|.|13
CASGQGLSYEQYF
TGTGCCAGTGGACAGGGACTATCCTACGAGCAGTACTTC
>TRBV6-2/TRBV6-3|TRBJ2-1|few|.|12
CASSYSLDEQFF
TGTGCCAGCAGTTACAGTTTGGATGAGCAGTTCTTC
>TRBV2|TRBJ2-1|.|.|16
CASSDPELAIHNEQFF
TGTGCCAGCAGTGATCCCGAACTAGCAATCCACAATGAGCAGTTCTTC
>TRBV2|TRBJ2-1|many|.|13
CASSPGPYNEQFF
TGTGCCAGTTCCCCGGGACCGTACAATGAGCAGTTCTTC
>TRBV6-4|TRBJ2-3|.|.|15
CASSDSVGSTDTQYF
TGTGCCAGCAGTGACTCGGTGGGGAGCACAGATACGCAGTATTTT
>TRBV20-1|TRBJ1-1|once|.|12
CSACGLGTEAFF
TGCAGTGCTTGCGGACTGGGTACTGAAGCTTTCTTT
>TRBV18|TRBJ1-5|many|TRBD1|14
CASSPGQGNQPQHF
TGTGCCAGCAGTCCGGGACAGGGCAATCAGCCCCAGCATTTT
>TRBV9|TRBJ2-5|.|TRBD1|15
CASSVEPGQRKTQYF
TGTGCCAGCAGCGTAGAGCCGGGACAGCGGAAGACCCAGTACTTC
>TRBV9|TRBJ2-1|.|.|14
CASSVSPRNDEQFF
TGTGCCAGCAGCGTCTCTCCTAGAAACGATGAGCAGTTCTTC
>TRBV2|TRBJ1-2|.|TRBD1|16
CASSEGRGNPGAGYTF
TGTGCCAGCAGTGAAGGCAGGGGGAACCCGGGCGCGGGCTACACCTTC
>TRBV12-3/TRBV12-4|TRBJ2-1|few|.|14
CASSSRGIYNEQFF
TGTGCCAGCAGCTCCCGGGGGATTTACAATGAGCAGTTCTTC
>TRBV12-3/TRBV12-4|TRBJ2-1|.|.|15
CASSYTGTSTGEQFF
TGTGCCAGCAGCTACACCGGGACCTCAACGGGTGAGCAGTTCTTC
>TRBV29-1|TRBJ1-4|many|.|10
CGGAAEKLFF
TGCGGAGGGGCGGCTGAAAAACTGTTTTTT
>TRBV20-1|TRBJ2-5|few|.|15
CSATLDDRAGETQYF
TGCAGTGCAACCCTCGACGACAGGGCGGGGGAGACCCAGTACTTC